This T cell receptor (beta chain) was found in a study of beta chain features in type 1 diabetes. This CDR3 contains 13 residues. The germline CDR1 and CDR2 sequences are SEHNR and FQNEAQ (reference sequence). The V gene lost 3 bases and the J gene lost 2 bases, with 7 bases spanning the gap. Expressed TCRB transcripts were sequenced, since all the RNA that had been isolated was reverse transcribed. Repertoires were generated with immunoSEQ multiplex PCR, while TCRdb's copy carries only in-frame clones and drops some. The sample holds some 240,000 clones, under 20% seen once. Study-wide results and limits: With patients and controls alike, PCR might favor shorter templates to an equal degree. The study found moderately but significantly shorter TCRB CDR3s in all four CD4+ subsets of Type 1 diabetes patients.

This clone has more than one count but fewer than ten. Its antigen is not identified. Sequencing was carried out using naive CD4+ T cells from blood. The chain is built from TRBV7-9 and TRBJ1-1; D remains ambiguous. The clonotype was recovered from a man under 40 with type 1 diabetes. The chain's CDR3 is CASSFNSNTEAFF. The CDR3 DNA reads TGTGCCAGCAGCTTCAACAGTAACACTGAAGCTTTCTTT.